The rows below give T cell receptor beta chains drawn from one sample of a study of identical twins. Each CDR3 protein gets one entry after TCRdb re-called the 5' RACE reads with MiXCR. The sample lists 200,000 to 250,000 distinct CDR3 sequences, about an eighth occurring once. These same data were also listed under a study on yellow fever vaccine responses in identical twins.

Specimen: memory (CD45RO+) T cells sorted from blood. Every receptor here comes from a woman aged 18-29 years in good health. Both conserved end residues are part of each CDR3. Fields, in order: CDR3 DNA, CDR3 protein, D gene, CDR3 length, clone size, J gene, V gene. D genes are given only for firm matches. Some rows have no size entry. The others give once, few or many, or a class for an expanded clone.

CDR3nt: TGCAGTGCTAGTGGACTAGCGGGGGGCACAGATACGCAGTATTTT
CDR3aa: CSASGLAGGTDTQYF
d_gene: TRBD2
len: 15
abundance: many
j_gene: TRBJ2-3
v_gene: TRBV20-1

CDR3nt: TGTGCCAGCAGTTTCAGGGAGCCCAATTCACCCCTCCACTTT
CDR3aa: CASSFREPNSPLHF
d_gene: .
len: 14
abundance: many
j_gene: TRBJ1-6
v_gene: TRBV28

CDR3nt: TGCAGTGCTAGAGATTTTGCGGGGGGGACCTACGAGCAGTACTTC
CDR3aa: CSARDFAGGTYEQYF
d_gene: TRBD2
len: 15
abundance: few
j_gene: TRBJ2-7
v_gene: TRBV20-1

CDR3nt: TGTGCCAGCAGCTTAGCTCCGGGAGTGTTCTACGAGCAGTACTTC
CDR3aa: CASSLAPGVFYEQYF
d_gene: .
len: 15
abundance: .
j_gene: TRBJ2-7
v_gene: TRBV11-2

CDR3nt: TGTGCCATCAGCCGTAAGGGGGCTTCGACTGGGGCCAACGTCCTGACTTTC
CDR3aa: CAISRKGASTGANVLTF
d_gene: TRBD1
len: 17
abundance: .
j_gene: TRBJ2-6
v_gene: TRBV10-3

CDR3nt: TGCGCCAGCAGCTTGGGGGACAGGGCCTACAATGAGCAGTTCTTC
CDR3aa: CASSLGDRAYNEQFF
d_gene: TRBD1
len: 15
abundance: few
j_gene: TRBJ2-1
v_gene: TRBV5-1

CDR3nt: TGTGCCCTCCAAGCGGGGGACACAGATACGCAGTATTTT
CDR3aa: CALQAGDTDTQYF
d_gene: TRBD2
len: 13
abundance: many
j_gene: TRBJ2-3
v_gene: TRBV10-3

CDR3nt: TGCGCCAGCAGCCCCACTACTAGCGGGGGCTACAATGAGCAGTTCTTC
CDR3aa: CASSPTTSGGYNEQFF
d_gene: TRBD2
len: 16
abundance: few
j_gene: TRBJ2-1
v_gene: TRBV4-3

CDR3nt: TGTGCCAGCAGCGGAAGCACAGATACGCAGTATTTT
CDR3aa: CASSGSTDTQYF
d_gene: .
len: 12
abundance: many
j_gene: TRBJ2-3
v_gene: TRBV7-9

CDR3nt: TGTGCCAGCAGTGTCTCCGGGAGAGAAAATGAAAAACTGTTTTTT
CDR3aa: CASSVSGRENEKLFF
d_gene: .
len: 15
abundance: few
j_gene: TRBJ1-4
v_gene: TRBV28

CDR3nt: TGTGCCAGCAGCCCCCGCGGGACAGGGAATTACGAGCAGTACTTC
CDR3aa: CASSPRGTGNYEQYF
d_gene: TRBD1
len: 15
abundance: .
j_gene: TRBJ2-7
v_gene: TRBV4-2

CDR3nt: TGCAGTGCTAGTGTAACAGGTAGCAATCAGCCCCAGCATTTT
CDR3aa: CSASVTGSNQPQHF
d_gene: .
len: 14
abundance: .
j_gene: TRBJ1-5
v_gene: TRBV20-1